This TCR beta chain is drawn from a study of cytomegalovirus exposure and HLA in healthy donors. Sequenced by immunoSEQ multiplex PCR; TCRdb stores in-frame clones only, minus some. Among 100,000 to 120,000 clones, around 87% were seen once, and the ten largest hold 1.4%. As for this clone: Antigen specificity is unknown.

Germline loops: CDR1 LNHDA, CDR2 SQIVND (reference sequence). CDR3 size: 15 residues. V was clipped by 6 bases and J by 2 bases, with 17 bases between them. General observations from the study: Reports indicated that the classifier achieved high specificity and sensitivity in diagnosing cytomegalovirus status.

This receptor was obtained from a woman in her twenties or thirties in good health and CMV-seropositive. The chain employs TRBV19 and TRBJ2-7; possible D gene TRBD1, 6 bases. The material sequenced was PBMCs. The CDR3 is CASRDTGTSPYEQYF. The DNA for the CDR3 is TGTGCCAGTAGGGATACAGGGACCAGTCCCTACGAGCAGTACTTC.